Below, 2 T cell receptor beta chains from the same sample are listed, as sequenced in a study of cytomegalovirus exposure and HLA in healthy donors (dated by TCRdb to about 2017). Library construction relied on the immunoSEQ multiplex PCR assay. The multiplex PCR relied on a mix of 60 forward primers for TCR Vbeta segments and 13 reverse primers for TCR Jbeta segments. Not all clones reach the TCRdb copy of this immuneACCESS table, which keeps in-frame sequences only. Checked studies attribute under half of the gap to unresolved V genes and leave the rest unexplained. In this sample the table shows 150,000 to 200,000 clones, approximately 82% of which occur a single time. Clones ranked in the top ten supply about 6.8% of the sample. Specimen: PBMCs. These receptors were collected from a man aged 50 or older in good health and CMV-seropositive.

This clone showed up just once. The rearrangement links TRBV7-2 to TRBJ2-5; 7 bases line up with TRBD2. The length of the CDR3 is 16 residues. With 1 base clipped from V and 2 bases from J, the junction kept 7 bases outside the gene matches. CDR1 and CDR2 (germline): SGHTA, FQGNSA. DNA of the CDR3: TGTGCCAGCAGCTTAGTCCCACTAGCGCTACAAGAGACCCAGTACTTC. It is translated as CASSLVPLALQETQYF. The entire variable domain, with the rest obtained from reference TRBV7-2 and TRBJ2-5, is as follows: GAGVSQSPSNKVTEKGKDVELRCDPISGHTALYWYRQSLGQGLEFLIYFQGNSAPDKSGLPSDRFSAERTGGSVSTLTIQRTQQEDSAVYLCASSLVPLALQETQYFGPGTRLLVL.

The chain recombines TRBV5-1 with TRBJ2-5; a possible D gene is TRBD2 (6 bases). The V gene lost 1 base and the J gene lost 3 bases, with 19 bases spanning the gap. The CDR3 spans 17 residues. The germline V gene encodes CDR1 SGHRS and CDR2 YFSETQ. CDR3 nucleotides: TGCGCCAGCAGCTTGTTCCCCCCGGGACTTCAAAAAGAGACCCAGTACTTC. Protein: CASSLFPPGLQKETQYF.